These T cell receptor beta chains were read from a single sample in a study of cytomegalovirus exposure and HLA in healthy donors. Sequencing was performed with immunoSEQ multiplex PCR; in TCRdb, only in-frame clones are kept and a portion is missing. The sample contains 150,000 to 170,000 clones, 65% to 75% of which appear only once. The specimen was PBMCs. All receptors derive from a man aged 30 to 45 in good health and CMV-seronegative. Each CDR3 is given with its conserved first and last residue. A D gene is named only where the DNA matches it firmly. Rows give clone size only sometimes, using once, few, many, or a class for an expanded clone.

j_call d_call v_call clone_size cdr3_aa cdr3_nt
TRBJ1-1 TRBD1 TRBV29-1 . CGVAGGAVYTEAFF TGCGGCGTGGCAGGGGGCGCGGTGTACACTGAAGCTTTCTTT
TRBJ2-5 TRBD2 TRBV5-1 . CASSLAPLAGNQGTQYF TGCGCCAGCAGCTTGGCCCCACTAGCGGGAAATCAAGGGACCCAGTACTTC
TRBJ2-3 TRBD1 TRBV9 . CASSPTPRDRVADTQYF TGTGCCAGCAGCCCAACCCCCCGGGACAGGGTTGCAGATACGCAGTATTTT
TRBJ2-5 TRBD2 TRBV6-1 few CASNPTSGGVETQYF TGTGCCAGCAACCCGACTAGCGGGGGTGTGGAGACCCAGTACTTC
TRBJ1-2 TRBD1 TRBV5-6 . CASSDTGGNGYTF TGTGCCAGCAGCGACACAGGGGGCAATGGCTACACCTTC
TRBJ1-1 . TRBV7-9 few CASSLEAAGSTEAFF TGTGCCAGCAGCTTAGAGGCCGCTGGGAGCACTGAAGCTTTCTTT
TRBJ2-1 TRBD1 TRBV2 . CASSEAGQIYNEQFF TGTGCCAGCAGTGAAGCGGGACAGATCTACAATGAGCAGTTCTTC
TRBJ1-1 TRBD1 TRBV5-4 . CASSSGQGSTEAFF TGTGCCAGCAGCTCGGGACAGGGGAGCACTGAAGCTTTCTTT
TRBJ1-2 . TRBV10-3 once CAISESISPLGGYTF TGTGCCATCAGTGAGTCGATAAGCCCTCTGGGCGGCTACACCTTC
TRBJ2-1 TRBD2 TRBV19 . CASSIASGGRGEQFF TGTGCCAGTAGTATAGCTAGCGGGGGCCGAGGTGAGCAGTTCTTC
TRBJ1-1 TRBD1 TRBV10-3 few CAIRETGDTEAFF TGTGCCATCAGGGAAACAGGGGACACTGAAGCTTTCTTT
TRBJ2-7 TRBD2 TRBV5-1 . CASSLSIPGTRSYEQYF TGCGCCAGCAGCTTGTCCATCCCCGGGACTAGATCCTACGAGCAGTACTTC
TRBJ1-6 . TRBV7-3 . CASSLYGKGDSPLHF TGTGCCAGCAGCTTATATGGGAAGGGGGATTCACCCCTCCACTTT
TRBJ2-2 . TRBV6-4 once CASSEGGADTGELFF TGTGCCAGCAGTGAAGGGGGGGCGGACACCGGGGAGCTGTTTTTT
TRBJ2-3 . TRBV4-1 . CASSQVSQRSTDTQYF TGCGCCAGCAGCCAAGTATCACAGAGAAGCACAGATACGCAGTATTTT
TRBJ2-6 TRBD2 TRBV4-2 . CASSQTAGTTFGANVLTF TGTGCCAGCAGCCAGACCGCCGGGACTACCTTTGGGGCCAACGTCCTGACTTTC
TRBJ2-3 TRBD1 TRBV28 once CASSSGQRTDTQYF TGTGCCAGCAGTTCGGGACAGCGCACAGATACGCAGTATTTT
TRBJ2-7 TRBD1 TRBV7-6 . CASSLVGDRGNEQYF TGTGCCAGCAGCTTAGTGGGGGACAGGGGGAACGAGCAGTACTTC
TRBJ1-2 TRBD1 TRBV9 . CASSVVTSGQDYGYTF TGTGCCAGCAGCGTAGTAACCTCGGGACAGGACTATGGCTACACCTTC
TRBJ2-7 TRBD1 TRBV6-5 . CASRQGADEQYF TGTGCCAGCCGACAGGGGGCCGACGAGCAGTACTTC
TRBJ2-7 TRBD1 TRBV29-1 . CSFILGTGKGYEQYF TGCAGCTTCATTTTGGGGACAGGGAAGGGCTACGAGCAGTACTTC
TRBJ2-7 . TRBV5-1 . CASRSRADSYEQYF TGCGCCAGCAGATCCAGGGCAGACTCCTACGAGCAGTACTTC
TRBJ2-7 . TRBV4-3 . CASSQVRDSYEQYF TGCGCCAGCAGCCAAGTGCGGGACTCCTACGAGCAGTACTTC
TRBJ1-3 TRBD1 TRBV28 . CASGQRTGRGNTIYF TGTGCCAGCGGCCAAAGGACAGGGCGGGGAAACACCATATATTTT
TRBJ2-4 TRBD1 TRBV29-1 . CSATRDRVKNIQYF TGCAGCGCAACCCGGGACAGGGTAAAAAACATTCAGTACTTC
TRBJ1-3 . TRBV7-9 . CASSPQGSSGNTIYF TGTGCCAGCAGCCCACAGGGTTCCTCTGGAAACACCATATATTTT